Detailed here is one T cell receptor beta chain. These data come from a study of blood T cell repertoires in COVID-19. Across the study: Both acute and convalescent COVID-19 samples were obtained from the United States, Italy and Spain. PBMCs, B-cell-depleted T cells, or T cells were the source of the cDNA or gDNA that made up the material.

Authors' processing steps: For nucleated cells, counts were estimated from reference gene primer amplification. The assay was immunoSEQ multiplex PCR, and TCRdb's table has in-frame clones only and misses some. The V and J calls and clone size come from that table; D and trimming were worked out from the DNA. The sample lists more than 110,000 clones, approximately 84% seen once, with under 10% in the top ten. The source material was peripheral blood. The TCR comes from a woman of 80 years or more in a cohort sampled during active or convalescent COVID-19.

The CDR3 is CASSLTGVSTGELFF. CDR3 DNA: TGTGCCAGCAGCCTCACAGGGGTTTCCACCGGGGAGCTGTTTTTT. The chain uses TRBV5-5 and TRBJ2-2; 7 bases are shared with TRBD1. The CDR3 is 15 amino acids. The V and J ends lost 4 bases and 4 bases, in that order; junction bases with no gene match: 7. Germline V CDR1 and CDR2: SGHKS, YYEKEE (reference sequence). The variable domain in full, with the rest retrieved from reference TRBV5-5 and TRBJ2-2, is DAGVTQSPTHLIKTRGQQVTLRCSPISGHKSVSWYQQVLGQGPQFIFQYYEKEERGRGNFPDRFSARQFPNYSSELNVNALLLGDSALYLCASSLTGVSTGELFFGEGSRLTVL.